This passage covers 30 T cell receptor beta chains from one sample sequenced in a study of T cell responses to AZD1222 COVID-19 vaccine. The assay was immunoSEQ multiplex PCR, and TCRdb's table has in-frame clones only and misses some. The sample lists 120,000 to 150,000 clones, around nine tenths occurring once. Sequencing was performed on peripheral blood, taken 28 days after the second AZD1222 dose. These receptor sequences come from an adult who received the AZD1222 COVID-19 vaccine.

This chain connects TRBV9 to TRBJ1-1; a possible D gene is TRBD1 (5 bases). Germline V gene sequence: CDR1 SGDLS, CDR2 YYNGEE. The CDR3 is 15 amino acids. V was clipped by 3 bases and J by 1 base, with 13 bases between them. The DNA for the CDR3 is TGTGCCAGCAGCGACCGGGGTGGGGGGAACACTGAAGCTTTCTTT. Translation: CASSDRGGGNTEAFF.

This chain joins TRBV14 and TRBJ2-1; perhaps TRBD2 as D (7 bases). The germline gives CDR1 SGHDN, CDR2 FVKESK. Trimming pared 0 bases from V and 9 bases from J, leaving 21 bases between. The CDR3 has 17 residues. CDR3 DNA sequence: TGTGCCAGCAGCCAAGAACTTGGCGGGGGCGAAAGCTCTGAGCAGTTCTTC. Protein product: CASSQELGGGESSEQFF.

The chain has TRBV6-5 and TRBJ1-2; no clear D gene. In germline, CDR1 is MNHEY, CDR2 SVGAGI. Trimming pared 0 bases from V and 0 bases from J, leaving 8 bases between. The CDR3 extends over 15 amino acids. DNA for the CDR3: TGTGCCAGCAGTTACTCGTTGAGGCCTAACTATGGCTACACCTTC. Translated, it gives CASSYSLRPNYGYTF.

The V and J genes are TRBV5-1 and TRBJ2-6; D perhaps matches TRBD1 (6 bases). The CDR3 length is 16 residues. Per the germline V gene, CDR1 is SGHRS and CDR2 is YFSETQ. V shed 4 bases and J shed 4 bases, with 15 bases lying between them. In DNA, the CDR3 is TGCGCCAGCAGCAACAGGGATTCGCGAGGGGCCAACGTCCTGACTTTC. It codes for CASSNRDSRGANVLTF. Based on the CDR3 plus reference TRBV5-1 and TRBJ2-6, the full variable domain is KAGVTQTPRYLIKTRGQQVTLSCSPISGHRSVSWYQQTPGQGLQFLFEYFSETQRNKGNFPGRFSGRQFSNSRSEMNVSTLELGDSALYLCASSNRDSRGANVLTFGAGSRLTVL.

V gene TRBV9 combines with J gene TRBJ2-3; 10 bases are shared with TRBD2. Looked up from germline, CDR1 is SGDLS and CDR2 is YYNGEE. The CDR3 sequence is 17 residues long. V lost 0 bases and J lost 7; bases outside the gene matches: 11. The CDR3 reads CASSVGLSGTSVNTQYF. DNA of the CDR3: TGTGCCAGCAGCGTAGGCCTTTCCGGGACTAGCGTAAATACGCAGTATTTT.

The genes are TRBV27 and TRBJ1-6; TRBD1 matches 7 bases. The CDR3 is 16 residues long. Germline loops: CDR1 MNHEY, CDR2 SMNVEV (reference sequence). Trimming cost V 6 bases and J 0 bases; bases outside gene matches: 5. This CDR3 is CASSLQGSSYNSPLHF. In DNA form, the CDR3 reads TGTGCCAGCAGCCTACAGGGGAGCTCCTATAATTCACCCCTCCACTTT.

This clone was counted between two and nine times. In DNA, the CDR3 is TGTGCCAGCAGTTTTTTAGAGGGGGGAGACAATGAGCAGTTCTTC. Translation gives CASSFLEGGDNEQFF. The chain carries TRBV28 and TRBJ2-1; D may be TRBD1 or TRBD2 (6 bases each). V shed 3 bases and J shed 5 bases, with 14 bases lying between them. CDR3 size: 15 residues. The germline gives CDR1 MDHEN, CDR2 SYDVKM.

V gene TRBV28 combines with J gene TRBJ2-7; D may be TRBD1 or TRBD2 (5 bases each). CDR1 MDHEN and CDR2 SYDVKM come from the germline V gene. Trimming removed 1 base at V and 1 base at J, with 20 bases between. The CDR3 totals 18 residues. The CDR3 DNA follows: TGTGCCAGCAGTTTATCGGCCCTCCGAACAGAGGGGTCCTACGAGCAGTACTTC. Its translation is CASSLSALRTEGSYEQYF.

This chain joins TRBV25-1 and TRBJ1-2; D not certain. In germline, CDR1 is MGHDK, CDR2 SYGVNS. V lost 4 bases to trimming and J lost 4 bases, with 13 bases between them. This CDR3 is built from 14 residues. The CDR3 coding sequence is TGTGCCAGCAGTGGCCGCGGTAGTCGCTATGGCTACACCTTC. This sequence encodes CASSGRGSRYGYTF.

The chain has TRBV6-5 and TRBJ1-5; D is ambiguous. From germline, CDR1 is MNHEY and CDR2 SVGAGI. Deletions cut 0 bases from V and 5 bases from J, with 11 bases between. The CDR3 is 15 residues long. The CDR3 here is CASSYSRKGDQPQHF. CDR3 coding DNA: TGTGCCAGCAGTTACTCGAGAAAGGGTGATCAGCCCCAGCATTTT.

The chain carries TRBV5-1 and TRBJ1-2, with D maybe TRBD1 (5 bases). CDR1 and CDR2 from the germline V gene are SGHRS and YFSETQ. Trimming took off 0 bases at V and 1 base at J, with 13 bases between the two ends. CDR3 size: 16 residues. CDR3 sequence: CASSLDPAGVNYGYTF. The DNA for the CDR3 is TGCGCCAGCAGCTTGGATCCCGCGGGGGTTAACTATGGCTACACCTTC.

The V gene is TRBV6-6, the J gene TRBJ2-1, with D tentatively TRBD2 (6 bases). Trimming removed 7 bases at V and 6 bases at J, with 19 bases between. CDR1 is MNHNY and CDR2 is SVGAGI in the germline V gene (reference sequence). The CDR3 loop spans 15 amino acids. This chain's CDR3 is CASTPRLASSNEQFF. The CDR3 DNA reads TGTGCCAGCACCCCTAGGCTAGCGAGCTCCAATGAGCAGTTCTTC.

V and J are TRBV5-1 and TRBJ2-1; D might be TRBD1 (6 bases). V dropped 1 base and J dropped 14 bases, with 22 bases sitting between them. This CDR3 is 15 amino acids long. Germline CDR1 reads SGHRS; CDR2 reads YFSETQ. The CDR3: CASSLRTDPPLREFF. CDR3 sequence (DNA): TGCGCCAGCAGCTTGCGGACAGACCCGCCCCTAAGGGAGTTCTTC. The full variable domain, its missing parts supplied by reference TRBV5-1 and TRBJ2-1, is KAGVTQTPRYLIKTRGQQVTLSCSPISGHRSVSWYQQTPGQGLQFLFEYFSETQRNKGNFPGRFSGRQFSNSRSEMNVSTLELGDSALYLCASSLRTDPPLREFFGPGTRLTVL.

The genes are TRBV16 and TRBJ1-1; TRBD1 aligns across 10 bases. Losses at the gene ends were 5 bases for V and 6 bases for J; bases not matched to a gene: 9. Germline loops: CDR1 KGHSY, CDR2 FQNENV. The CDR3 contains 15 residues. CDR3 sequence reads: CASSERQGAVAEAFF. As DNA, the CDR3 is TGTGCCAGCAGCGAAAGACAGGGGGCGGTCGCTGAAGCTTTCTTT.

The chain joins TRBV6-6 to TRBJ1-6, with a possible D match to TRBD1 (5 bases). The CDR3 runs 15 residues. Germline V gene lookup returns CDR1 MNHNY and CDR2 SVGAGI (reference sequence). The ends were cut back, 10 bases at V and 6 bases at J, with 19 bases in the middle. The CDR3 DNA follows: TGTGCCACCCCGGGGGGGAGAAGTCCTAATTCACCCCTCCACTTT. It yields the protein CATPGGRSPNSPLHF.

The rearrangement joins TRBV6-5 to TRBJ2-7, with D possibly TRBD1 on 6 matching bases. Trimming cost V 0 bases and J 0 bases, with 9 bases left between them. Germline assignment: CDR1 MNHEY and CDR2 SVGAGI. This CDR3 spans 15 amino acids. The CDR3 protein is CASSYSPDSSYEQYF. DNA for the CDR3: TGTGCCAGCAGTTACTCCCCGGACAGCTCCTACGAGCAGTACTTC.

This clone was observed a few times. Within the sample, other DNA sequences also encode this same CDR3. This chain uses TRBV7-9 with TRBJ1-1, with D unresolved. The V gene lost 1 base and the J gene lost 5 bases, with 11 bases spanning the gap. CDR1 SEHNR and CDR2 FQNEAQ come from the germline V gene (reference sequence). The CDR3 spans 14 residues. CDR3 in amino acids: CASSLDLVGTEAFF. CDR3 DNA: TGTGCCAGCAGCTTAGACCTAGTAGGGACTGAAGCTTTCTTT.

This chain uses TRBV5-1 with TRBJ1-3; the match to TRBD1 covers 7 bases. This CDR3 region has 17 residues. The V gene's germline CDR1 is SGHRS and CDR2 YFSETQ. V lost 3 bases and J lost 0; bases outside the gene matches: 9. CDR3: CASSSGPGQSSGNTIYF. CDR3 in DNA: TGCGCCAGCAGCTCGGGCCCGGGACAGAGCTCTGGAAACACCATATATTTT.

The gene calls are TRBV28 and TRBJ1-2, with D possibly matching TRBD1 (5 bases). Germline V lookup: CDR1 MDHEN, CDR2 SYDVKM. V was shortened by 6 bases and J by 0 bases, with 29 bases between the two germline ends. The CDR3 is made up of 20 amino acids. CDR3 in DNA: TGTGCCAGCAGACTGGGAACTCCGTCTCATTTAATGGGGGCTAACTATGGCTACACCTTC. Residues: CASRLGTPSHLMGANYGYTF.

The gene calls are TRBV7-9 and TRBJ2-1; a possible D gene is TRBD1 (7 bases). Trimming shortened V by 5 bases and J by 8 bases, and 13 bases separated the two germline ends. In germline, CDR1 is SEHNR, CDR2 FQNEAQ (reference sequence). This CDR3 is 13 amino acids long. The CDR3 DNA reads TGTGCCAGCAGCCCAGGGGGGATGTATGAGCAGTTCTTC. The encoded protein is CASSPGGMYEQFF.

J is TRBJ2-7 and V is TRBV11-2; TRBD2 matches at 7 bases. Germline assignment: CDR1 SGHAT and CDR2 FQNNGV. The CDR3 has 15 amino acids. Trimming removed 4 bases from V and 1 base from J; junction bases left unmatched: 7. The CDR3 region is CASSSVGGRSYEQYF. Here the CDR3 DNA reads TGTGCCAGCAGCTCCGTTGGCGGGAGATCCTACGAGCAGTACTTC.

This chain connects TRBV10-2 to TRBJ2-1, with 11 positions matching TRBD2. V lost 7 bases, J lost 4 bases, and 9 bases stayed unmatched. The CDR3 spans 16 residues. The germline CDR1 and CDR2 sequences are WSHSY and SAAADI. In nucleotides, the CDR3 is TGCGCCAGCAACATAGCGGGAGGGGAGGGGTACAATGAGCAGTTCTTC. Residues: CASNIAGGEGYNEQFF.

This clone has a single count. This chain links TRBV7-2 with TRBJ2-1, with D unclear. This CDR3 is 13 amino acids long. Germline assignment: CDR1 SGHTA and CDR2 FQGNSA. Trimming removed 0 bases at V and 6 bases at J, with 6 bases between. The CDR3 nucleotides read TGTGCCAGCAGCTTAGCTAGATTCAATGAGCAGTTCTTC. It codes for CASSLARFNEQFF.

The chain uses TRBV19 and TRBJ2-5; D remains ambiguous. V gave up 1 base and J gave up 2 bases, with 5 bases separating them. The CDR3 totals 13 residues. Per germline, CDR1 LNHDA and CDR2 SQIVND (reference sequence). CDR3 nucleotide sequence: TGTGCCAGTAGTATAGTTTGGCAAGAGACCCAGTACTTC. Translating it yields CASSIVWQETQYF.

The chain employs TRBV6-5 and TRBJ2-2; D is tentatively TRBD1 or TRBD2 (5 bases each). The CDR3 has 13 residues. Trimming stripped 4 bases from V and 6 bases from J, with 9 bases between. CDR1 and CDR2 from the germline V gene are MNHEY and SVGAGI. CDR3 loop: CASSLVGAGELFF. CDR3 DNA: TGTGCCAGCAGTTTGGTGGGGGCCGGGGAGCTGTTTTTT.

V usage is TRBV4-2 and J usage is TRBJ1-1, with unresolved D. V lost 0 bases to trimming and J lost 6 bases, with 17 bases between them. Germline assignment: CDR1 LGHNA and CDR2 YNFKEQ. There are 16 residues in the CDR3. CDR3 sequence: CASSQEGLSGNPEAFF. CDR3 coding DNA: TGTGCCAGCAGCCAAGAAGGACTCTCCGGAAACCCTGAAGCTTTCTTT.

The V and J genes are TRBV29-1 and TRBJ2-5, with D unclear. The CDR3 runs to 14 residues. Germline V gives CDR1 SQVTM, CDR2 ANQGSEA. The germline V and J ends were trimmed by 0 bases and 5 bases, with 13 bases remaining between them. CDR3 residues: CSVEEPTRRETQYF. DNA for the CDR3: TGCAGCGTTGAAGAGCCGACCCGGCGGGAGACCCAGTACTTC.

The CDR3 sequence is CASSGQYNQPQHF. The CDR3 DNA sequence: TGTGCCAGCAGTGGACAGTACAATCAGCCCCAGCATTTT. This chain links TRBV12-3 or TRBV12-4 with TRBJ1-5; possibly TRBD1 for D (6 bases). The CDR3 is 13 amino acids. Trimming removed 5 bases at V and 3 bases at J, with 8 bases between.

J is TRBJ2-5 and V is TRBV18, with TRBD1 as a possible D gene (6 bases). Germline CDR1 is KGHSH and CDR2 is LQKENI. V lost 5 bases, J lost 0 bases, and 13 bases lay in between. The CDR3 consists of 15 residues. The CDR3 loop is CASSAIQGNQETQYF. CDR3 bases: TGTGCCAGCTCAGCGATACAGGGAAACCAAGAGACCCAGTACTTC.

The gene calls are TRBV6-5 and TRBJ2-5, with a possible D match to TRBD1 (5 bases). Germline CDR1 reads MNHEY; CDR2 reads SVGAGI. The V and J ends lost 6 bases and 5 bases respectively, with 13 bases between them. There are 13 residues in the CDR3. CDR3 DNA: TGTGCCAGCAGCCAGACAGTACGGGAGACCCAGTACTTC. Translation gives CASSQTVRETQYF.